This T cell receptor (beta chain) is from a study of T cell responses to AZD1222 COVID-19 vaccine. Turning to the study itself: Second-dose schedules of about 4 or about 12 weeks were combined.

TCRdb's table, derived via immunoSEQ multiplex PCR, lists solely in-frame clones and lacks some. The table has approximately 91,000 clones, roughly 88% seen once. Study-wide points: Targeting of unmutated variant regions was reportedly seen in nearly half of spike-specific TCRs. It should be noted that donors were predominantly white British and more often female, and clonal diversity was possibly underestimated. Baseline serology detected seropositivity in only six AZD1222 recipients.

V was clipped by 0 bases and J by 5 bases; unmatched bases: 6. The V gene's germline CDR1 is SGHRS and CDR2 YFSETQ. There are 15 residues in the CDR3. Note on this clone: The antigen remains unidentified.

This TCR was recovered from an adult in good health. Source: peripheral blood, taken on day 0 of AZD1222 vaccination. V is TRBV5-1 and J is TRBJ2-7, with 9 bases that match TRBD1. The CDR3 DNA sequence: TGCGCCAGCAGCTTGGATGGACAGGGGTTAAACGAGCAGTACTTC. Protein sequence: CASSLDGQGLNEQYF.